The next 23 T cell receptor beta chains were all read from a single sample in a study of T cell changes during pregnancy in multiple sclerosis. Clones were read by immunoSEQ multiplex PCR, and TCRdb kept only the in-frame ones, dropping some. The sample lists about 89,000 clones; 90% to 95% were seen once. The specimen was peripheral blood, collected in the third trimester of pregnancy. These receptors all come from a female donor with multiple sclerosis, enrolled in a pregnancy study.

The rearrangement joins TRBV10-3 to TRBJ1-2; 9 nucleotides line up with TRBD1. With V trimmed by 10 bases and J by 8 bases, 17 bases remained unmatched. CDR1 and CDR2 from the germline V gene are ENHRY and SYGVKD. CDR3 length: 15 residues. As DNA, the CDR3 is TGTGCCACCCGGGAGACAGGGGGGAGTTTGGTAGGCTACACCTTC. This encodes CATRETGGSLVGYTF.

V gene TRBV5-4 combines with J gene TRBJ1-3; D is perhaps TRBD1 (6 bases). Germline V CDR1 and CDR2: SGHNT, YYREEE (reference sequence). Trimming shortened V by 4 bases and J by 7 bases, and 15 bases separated the two germline ends. The CDR3 is 14 amino acids. CDR3 residues: CASSQTGMPNTIYF. The CDR3 DNA follows: TGTGCCAGCAGCCAGACAGGAATGCCGAACACCATATATTTT.

This chain links TRBV27 with TRBJ2-7, with D tentatively TRBD1 (6 bases). Trimming pared 5 bases from V and 6 bases from J, leaving 20 bases between. The V gene's germline CDR1 is MNHEY and CDR2 SMNVEV (reference sequence). The CDR3 sequence is 15 residues long. CDR3 DNA: TGTGCCAGCAGTACCTACAGGGTGATCCCTACCGAGCAGTACTTC. It encodes CASSTYRVIPTEQYF.

The chain recombines TRBV2 with TRBJ2-7, with 8 bases fitting TRBD1. The CDR3 spans 16 residues. The germline CDR1 and CDR2 sequences are SNHLY and FYNNEI. The trim removed 7 bases at V and 0 bases at J, leaving 11 bases unmatched. The CDR3 DNA reads as TGTGCCAGCATTATGGAACAGGGGGGAAGCTCCTACGAGCAGTACTTC. It yields the protein CASIMEQGGSSYEQYF.

The rearrangement uses TRBV19 and TRBJ1-1, with TRBD1 matching over 10 bases. CDR1 LNHDA and CDR2 SQIVND come from the germline V gene (reference sequence). The ends lost 7 bases at V and 4 bases at J; junction bases unmatched: 9. The CDR3 extends over 15 amino acids. Here the CDR3 reads CASTPTGGAGTEAFF. In DNA form, the CDR3 reads TGTGCCAGTACCCCGACAGGGGGCGCCGGCACTGAAGCTTTCTTT.

The chain is built from TRBV5-4 and TRBJ2-3; no definite D call. The CDR3 consists of 13 residues. Germline V lookup: CDR1 SGHNT, CDR2 YYREEE (reference sequence). The ends were cut back, 4 bases at V and 0 bases at J, with 6 bases in the middle. The CDR3 here is CASSKASTDTQYF. The DNA for the CDR3 is TGTGCCAGCAGCAAAGCCAGCACAGATACGCAGTATTTT.

J is TRBJ2-7 and V is TRBV13; unclear D gene. CDR3 length: 13 amino acids. V gave up 4 bases and J gave up 6 bases, with 13 bases separating them. From germline, CDR1 is PRHDT and CDR2 FYEKMQ (reference sequence). Written as DNA, the CDR3 is TGTGCCAGCAGCTCATCCCTAACCGGCGAGCAGTACTTC. It is translated as CASSSSLTGEQYF.

This sequence joins TRBV29-1 and TRBJ2-1; 9 nucleotides align to TRBD1. The CDR3 has 15 residues. V shed 4 bases, J shed 3 bases, and the junction held 7 bases outside the gene matches. CDR1 is SQVTM, CDR2 ANQGSEA, per germline. The CDR3: CSVVVLGQGYNEQFF. The CDR3 coding sequence is TGCAGCGTTGTGGTTCTGGGACAGGGCTACAATGAGCAGTTCTTC.

This chain links TRBV2 with TRBJ2-2; a possible D gene is TRBD1 (8 bases). CDR3 length: 18 amino acids. V lost 7 bases and J 4 bases, leaving 25 bases between the germline ends. The germline CDR1 and CDR2 sequences are SNHLY and FYNNEI. CDR3 residues: CASTILTGGVRGTGELFF. The CDR3 DNA sequence: TGTGCCAGCACCATCCTAACAGGGGGGGTGAGAGGCACCGGGGAGCTGTTTTTT.

V gene TRBV7-6 combines with J gene TRBJ1-1, with 9 bases that match TRBD1. This CDR3 has 14 residues. Germline assignment: CDR1 SGHVS and CDR2 FNYEAQ. After removal of 5 bases from V and 8 bases from J, the junction contained 9 bases not matched to a gene. The DNA for the CDR3 is TGTGCCAGCAGCCCAGGACAGGGGCTATCGGAAGCTTTCTTT. It codes for CASSPGQGLSEAFF. Combining the CDR3 with reference TRBV7-6 and TRBJ1-1 gives the whole variable domain GAGVSQSPRYKVTKRGQDVALRCDPISGHVSLYWYRQALGQGPEFLTYFNYEAQQDKSGLPNDRFSAERPEGSISTLTIQRTEQRDSAMYRCASSPGQGLSEAFFGQGTRLTVV.

This clone was detected once. The rearrangement joins TRBV2 to TRBJ1-2; maybe TRBD1 (6 bases). The ends were cut back, 4 bases at V and 3 bases at J, with 15 bases in the middle. This CDR3 is 15 amino acids long. Germline-derived CDR1 and CDR2 are SNHLY and FYNNEI. CDR3 protein: CASSGYHRDDYGYTF. The CDR3 DNA reads TGTGCCAGCAGTGGATATCACAGGGACGACTATGGCTACACCTTC.

The V gene is TRBV19, the J gene TRBJ2-7, with TRBD1 matching 7 bases. Germline-derived CDR1 and CDR2 are LNHDA and SQIVND (reference sequence). CDR3 length equals 16 residues. J was trimmed by 0 bases and V by 5 bases; bases with no gene match: 10. In DNA, the CDR3 is TGTGCCAGTAGTGTCCACCGGGACAGACCCTCCTACGAGCAGTACTTC. It encodes CASSVHRDRPSYEQYF. The full variable domain, completed using reference TRBV19 and TRBJ2-7, is DGGITQSPKYLFRKEGQNVTLSCEQNLNHDAMYWYRQDPGQGLRLIYYSQIVNDFQKGDIAEGYSVSREKKESFPLTVTSAQKNPTAFYLCASSVHRDRPSYEQYFGPGTRLTVT.

About this clone: The junction differs from germline at one of its ends, possibly a read error. The CDR3 is CASSYSGQGAYGYIF. The CDR3 bases are TGTGCCAGCAGTTACTCGGGGCAGGGGGCCTATGGCTACATCTTC. The gene calls are TRBV6-6 and TRBJ1-2; TRBD1 aligns across 8 bases. Germline V gene lookup returns CDR1 MNHNY and CDR2 SVGAGI (reference sequence). The CDR3 has 15 amino acids.

This clone appeared once. This chain links TRBV5-8 with TRBJ2-3; 9 bases are a match to TRBD1. This CDR3 contains 14 residues. Germline-derived CDR1 and CDR2 are SGHTS and YDEGEE. Losses at the gene ends were 4 bases for V and 9 bases for J; bases not matched to a gene: 9. Here the CDR3 reads CASSPGQGIGTQYF. CDR3 coding DNA: TGTGCCAGCAGCCCGGGACAGGGAATCGGAACGCAGTATTTT.

The rearrangement uses TRBV7-6 and TRBJ2-3; TRBD2 aligns across 8 bases. The J segment lost 3 bases and the V segment lost 5 bases, leaving 4 bases of the junction unmatched. The CDR3 totals 14 residues. Germline lookup yields CDR1 SGHVS and CDR2 FNYEAQ. The CDR3 here is CASSPGLGTDTQYF. The CDR3 region has the DNA TGTGCCAGCAGCCCGGGACTAGGAACAGATACGCAGTATTTT. Full variable domain (outside the CDR3, taken from reference TRBV7-6 and TRBJ2-3): GAGVSQSPRYKVTKRGQDVALRCDPISGHVSLYWYRQALGQGPEFLTYFNYEAQQDKSGLPNDRFSAERPEGSISTLTIQRTEQRDSAMYRCASSPGLGTDTQYFGPGTRLTVL.

The V and J genes are TRBV28 and TRBJ2-1; TRBD2 matches at 7 bases. This CDR3 is built from 14 residues. V dropped 2 bases and J dropped 7; count of bases not matched to a gene: 5. Germline assignment: CDR1 MDHEN and CDR2 SYDVKM. In DNA form, the CDR3 reads TGTGCCAGCAGTTTAATGGGCGGGAGTAATGAGCAGTTCTTC. This codes for CASSLMGGSNEQFF.

This chain joins TRBV6-4 and TRBJ2-1; D is undetermined. Germline assignment: CDR1 MRHNA and CDR2 SNTAGT. The CDR3 has 13 residues. V was cut by 4 bases and J by 5 bases, with 9 bases left in between. Here the CDR3 reads CASSAELNNEQFF. In DNA form, the CDR3 reads TGTGCCAGCAGTGCGGAGCTCAACAATGAGCAGTTCTTC.

This clone was picked up a small number of times. The V and J genes are TRBV19 and TRBJ1-1; D remains unclear. The CDR3 extends over 13 amino acids. Germline V CDR1 and CDR2: LNHDA, SQIVND (reference sequence). V was cut by 6 bases and J by 0 bases, with 8 bases left in between. The CDR3, as DNA: TGTGCCAGTAGCCACAAGATGAACACTGAAGCTTTCTTT. It specifies CASSHKMNTEAFF.

The V gene is TRBV5-4, the J gene TRBJ2-3, with 7 bases matching TRBD2. The CDR3 loop spans 12 amino acids. Germline V gene sequence: CDR1 SGHNT, CDR2 YYREEE (reference sequence). The V segment lost 7 bases and the J segment 4 bases; nucleotides outside the gene matches: 3. This CDR3 reads CASRGLADTQYF. The CDR3 nucleotides are TGTGCCAGCCGTGGACTAGCAGATACGCAGTATTTT. Looking up the rest from reference TRBV5-4 and TRBJ2-3 gives the full variable domain: ETGVTQSPTHLIKTRGQQVTLRCSSQSGHNTVSWYQQALGQGPQFIFQYYREEENGRGNFPPRFSGLQFPNYSSELNVNALELDDSALYLCASRGLADTQYFGPGTRLTVL.

The chain employs TRBV25-1 and TRBJ2-1; D remains ambiguous. V was cut by 3 bases and J by 15 bases, with 15 bases left in between. Germline V gives CDR1 MGHDK, CDR2 SYGVNS. The CDR3 runs 12 residues. The CDR3 sequence: CASSDDWSIGFF. As DNA, the CDR3 is TGTGCCAGCAGTGACGACTGGAGCATAGGGTTCTTC. Based on the CDR3 plus reference TRBV25-1 and TRBJ2-1, the full variable domain is EADIYQTPRYLVIGTGKKITLECSQTMGHDKMYWYQQDPGMELHLIHYSYGVNSTEKGDLSSESTVSRIRTEHFPLTLESARPSHTSQYLCASSDDWSIGFFGPGTRLTVL.

CDR3 in amino acids: CASTPPAGATGELFF. CDR3 nucleotides: TGTGCCAGTACCCCCCCAGCGGGAGCAACCGGGGAGCTGTTTTTT. This chain connects TRBV19 to TRBJ2-2; 8 bases line up with TRBD2. CDR3 length: 15 amino acids. CDR1 LNHDA and CDR2 SQIVND come from the germline V gene (reference sequence). J was trimmed by 5 bases and V by 7 bases; bases with no gene match: 9.

This rearrangement joins TRBV7-8 to TRBJ1-3; 7 positions agree with TRBD1. V was pared by 0 bases and J by 0 bases, with 11 bases of the junction left unmatched. The V gene's germline CDR1 is SGHVS and CDR2 FQNEAQ. This CDR3 region has 19 residues. The CDR3 DNA is TGTGCCAGCAGCTTAGCAGTCGTGAGACAGGGAGGCTCTGGAAACACCATATATTTT. It encodes CASSLAVVRQGGSGNTIYF.

The V gene is TRBV2, the J gene TRBJ1-2, with D possibly TRBD1 on 6 matching bases. The CDR3 loop spans 14 amino acids. The V gene's germline CDR1 is SNHLY and CDR2 FYNNEI. Trimming took 6 bases from V and 0 from J, leaving 11 bases between them. The CDR3 loop is CASRQTGPNYGYTF. CDR3 coding DNA: TGTGCCAGCAGGCAAACAGGGCCTAACTATGGCTACACCTTC.